This passage covers 27 T cell receptor beta chains from one sample sequenced in a study of T cell changes during pregnancy in multiple sclerosis. Sequenced by immunoSEQ multiplex PCR; TCRdb stores in-frame clones only, minus some. Of roughly 84,000 clones listed, just under 95% are singletons. Source: peripheral blood, taken in the third trimester of pregnancy. These TCRs come from a female donor in good health, enrolled as a control in a pregnancy study.

The genes are TRBV28 and TRBJ1-2; TRBD1 agrees at 8 bases. The CDR3 runs to 13 residues. V lost 3 bases, J lost 7 bases, and 4 bases stayed unmatched. Germline CDR1 is MDHEN and CDR2 is SYDVKM. This CDR3 reads CASSFRTGFGYTF. CDR3 sequence (DNA): TGTGCCAGCAGTTTCCGGACAGGGTTTGGCTACACCTTC.

The gene calls are TRBV5-1 and TRBJ2-3; TRBD2 matches 12 bases. V shed 5 bases and J 3 bases; nucleotides not matched to a gene: 7. The CDR3 runs to 16 residues. CDR1 SGHRS and CDR2 YFSETQ come from the germline V gene. In nucleotides, the CDR3 is TGCGCCAGCAGTTATCCCCTAGCGGGAGGGACAGATACGCAGTATTTT. It encodes CASSYPLAGGTDTQYF. Combining the CDR3 with reference TRBV5-1 and TRBJ2-3 gives the whole variable domain KAGVTQTPRYLIKTRGQQVTLSCSPISGHRSVSWYQQTPGQGLQFLFEYFSETQRNKGNFPGRFSGRQFSNSRSEMNVSTLELGDSALYLCASSYPLAGGTDTQYFGPGTRLTVL.

The chain carries TRBV19 and TRBJ2-7, with D perhaps matching TRBD1 (5 bases). In germline, CDR1 is LNHDA, CDR2 SQIVND (reference sequence). The CDR3 has 13 amino acids. V lost 5 bases and J 1 base, leaving 9 bases between the germline ends. The CDR3 sequence is CASSPTVSYEQYF. The CDR3 coding sequence is TGTGCCAGTAGTCCGACAGTTTCCTACGAGCAGTACTTC.

The genes are TRBV5-3 and TRBJ2-1; TRBD2 matches 8 bases. TRBV5-3 has ORF status, its function being uncertain. The length of the CDR3 is 12 residues. Unmatched junction bases numbered 6, after V lost 6 bases and J lost 10 bases. CDR3 amino acids: CARNRGGREQFF. The CDR3 DNA is TGTGCCAGAAATCGGGGGGGGCGCGAGCAGTTCTTC.

This clone was recorded once. The chain has TRBV5-1 and TRBJ2-2, with 11 bases identical to TRBD1. J was trimmed by 4 bases and V by 1 base; bases with no gene match: 3. The length of the CDR3 is 16 residues. Germline values: CDR1 SGHRS, CDR2 YFSETQ. The CDR3 region has the DNA TGCGCCAGCAGCTTGTGGGGGACAGGGGGCACCGGGGAGCTGTTTTTT. It specifies CASSLWGTGGTGELFF.

The chain joins TRBV7-9 to TRBJ1-1; weak D call: TRBD1 (6 bases). The germline gives CDR1 SEHNR, CDR2 FQNEAQ (reference sequence). This CDR3 spans 13 amino acids. The germline V and J ends were trimmed by 4 bases and 4 bases, with 10 bases remaining between them. CDR3 region: CASSSTGITEAFF. CDR3 in DNA: TGTGCCAGCAGCTCAACAGGGATCACTGAAGCTTTCTTT.

V and J are TRBV29-1 and TRBJ2-1, with 11 bases matching TRBD2. Germline assignment: CDR1 SQVTM and CDR2 ANQGSEA. The CDR3 is 16 residues long. With V trimmed by 2 bases and J by 5 bases, 8 bases remained unmatched. The CDR3 spells CSVELASGRLDNEQFF. CDR3 in DNA: TGCAGCGTTGAATTGGCTAGCGGGAGGTTGGACAATGAGCAGTTCTTC.

V and J are TRBV25-1 and TRBJ2-3; 7 bases agree with TRBD2. Germline lookup yields CDR1 MGHDK and CDR2 SYGVNS. With 7 bases clipped from V and 4 bases from J, the junction kept 11 bases outside the gene matches. The CDR3 covers 15 residues. Here the CDR3 reads CASTPVGGRADTQYF. CDR3 nucleotide sequence: TGTGCCAGCACTCCGGTCGGCGGGAGAGCAGATACGCAGTATTTT.

CDR3 coding DNA: TGCGCCAGCAGCTTGGCCCCCGGACAGGGGGCTAAGGAGCAGTACTTC. As protein: CASSLAPGQGAKEQYF. This sequence joins TRBV5-1 and TRBJ2-7; the match to TRBD1 covers 11 bases. The CDR3 contains 16 residues. The germline gives CDR1 SGHRS, CDR2 YFSETQ. The trim removed 0 bases at V and 7 bases at J, leaving 9 bases unmatched.

This chain uses TRBV6-5 with TRBJ2-7; D ambiguous. The CDR3 is 15 residues long. V dropped 2 bases and J dropped 3 bases, with 14 bases sitting between them. Germline V gene lookup returns CDR1 MNHEY and CDR2 SVGAGI. The CDR3 protein is CASSYIGLQNYEQYF. CDR3 DNA: TGTGCCAGCAGTTACATCGGATTACAGAACTACGAGCAGTACTTC.

This chain connects TRBV6-1 to TRBJ2-7; D is possibly TRBD1 (5 bases). V lost 0 bases and J 3 bases, leaving 12 bases between the germline ends. Germline loops: CDR1 MNHNS, CDR2 SASEGT. This CDR3 region has 15 residues. The CDR3 sequence: CASSEADTGFYEQYF. In nucleotides, the CDR3 is TGTGCCAGCAGTGAAGCCGACACAGGATTCTACGAGCAGTACTTC.

The rearrangement uses TRBV28 and TRBJ2-5; TRBD1 agrees at 10 bases. Trimming cost V 6 bases and J 1 base; bases outside gene matches: 2. This CDR3 has 14 residues. Germline CDR1 MDHEN, CDR2 SYDVKM. As DNA, the CDR3 is TGTGCCAGCAGCCGGACAGGGGGCCAAGAGACCCAGTACTTC. Translating it yields CASSRTGGQETQYF.

In DNA, the CDR3 is TGTGCCAGCAGTTTTTACGTGGACTCGGCCTCCTACGAGCAGTACTTC. Translation gives CASSFYVDSASYEQYF. The chain links TRBV28 to TRBJ2-7, with D perhaps TRBD2 (5 bases). Germline V gene sequence: CDR1 MDHEN, CDR2 SYDVKM. This CDR3 has 16 amino acids. Trimming removed 3 bases at V and 0 bases at J, with 15 bases between. The variable domain in full, with the rest retrieved from reference TRBV28 and TRBJ2-7, is DVKVTQSSRYLVKRTGEKVFLECVQDMDHENMFWYRQDPGLGLRLIYFSYDVKMKEKGDIPEGYSVSREKKERFSLILESASTNQTSMYLCASSFYVDSASYEQYFGPGTRLTVT.

J is TRBJ2-1 and V is TRBV5-1; 7 nucleotides match TRBD2. Germline lookup yields CDR1 SGHRS and CDR2 YFSETQ. This CDR3 contains 15 residues. The junction had 14 bases not matched to a gene; V was cut back by 5 bases and J by 9 bases. In DNA, the CDR3 is TGCGCCAGCAGGGTGAGCGGGGCCCGGAGTGGTGAGCAGTTCTTC. Translated: CASRVSGARSGEQFF. Drawing the rest from reference TRBV5-1 and TRBJ2-1, the complete variable domain is KAGVTQTPRYLIKTRGQQVTLSCSPISGHRSVSWYQQTPGQGLQFLFEYFSETQRNKGNFPGRFSGRQFSNSRSEMNVSTLELGDSALYLCASRVSGARSGEQFFGPGTRLTVL.

A word on this clone: Since no conserved phenylalanine or tryptophan closes the CDR3, a read error is the likely cause. The chain employs TRBV29-1 and TRBJ1-5; 7 nucleotides agree with TRBD1. The CDR3 contains 13 residues. Germline V gene data show CDR1 as SQVTM and CDR2 as ANQGSEA. The ends lost 4 bases at V and 1 base at J; junction bases unmatched: 1. The CDR3: CSVGDRSNQPQHL. CDR3 in DNA: TGCAGCGTTGGGGACAGAAGCAATCAGCCCCAGCATCTT.

This chain links TRBV28 with TRBJ2-7; 8 nucleotides align to TRBD2. Germline CDR1 MDHEN, CDR2 SYDVKM. V was pared by 2 bases and J by 1 base, with 1 base of the junction left unmatched. The CDR3 is 14 residues long. The CDR3 sequence is CASSLSGGSYEQYF. Written as DNA, the CDR3 is TGTGCCAGCAGTTTAAGCGGGGGTTCCTACGAGCAGTACTTC.

The CDR3 nucleotides read TGTGCCAGCAGCGGGAGTCCCAATGAGCAGTTCTTC. Protein: CASSGSPNEQFF. This chain links TRBV2 with TRBJ2-1, with a possible D match to TRBD2 (6 bases). Germline values: CDR1 SNHLY, CDR2 FYNNEI. V shed 6 bases and J shed 6 bases, with 9 bases lying between them. The CDR3 totals 12 residues.

The rearrangement uses TRBV25-1 and TRBJ2-7, with TRBD2 as a possible D gene (6 bases). This CDR3 region has 15 residues. Germline lookup yields CDR1 MGHDK and CDR2 SYGVNS. V lost 2 bases to trimming and J lost 3 bases, with 14 bases between them. This CDR3 reads CASSEADRGGYEQYF. Here the CDR3 DNA reads TGTGCCAGCAGTGAAGCGGATCGGGGAGGCTACGAGCAGTACTTC.

J is TRBJ2-1 and V is TRBV21-1; the table's D gene call, TRBD1, was not cross checked with the DNA. TRBV21-1 is flagged as a pseudogene. This CDR3 has 19 residues. CDR3 region: CASMPLWTGGPLFYNEQFF. As DNA, the CDR3 is TGTGCCAGCATGCCCCTCTGGACAGGGGGCCCCCTCTTCTACAATGAGCAGTTCTTC.

The V call is TRBV13, the J call TRBJ2-1, with 14 bases aligning to TRBD2. CDR3 length: 17 residues. V lost 5 bases to trimming and J lost 3 bases; unmatched junction nucleotides: 6. Germline loops: CDR1 PRHDT, CDR2 FYEKMQ (reference sequence). Written as DNA, the CDR3 is TGTGCCAGCAGCACGAGACTAGCGGGAGGGATCTACAATGAGCAGTTCTTC. This codes for CASSTRLAGGIYNEQFF.

The chain combines TRBV6-1 with TRBJ2-6; no clear D. The germline gives CDR1 MNHNS, CDR2 SASEGT. The CDR3 extends over 16 amino acids. The germline V and J ends were trimmed by 2 bases and 0 bases, with 8 bases remaining between them. The CDR3 loop reads CASSESRSSGANVLTF. The CDR3 coding sequence is TGTGCCAGCAGTGAATCACGGAGCTCTGGGGCCAACGTCCTGACTTTC.

This clone was picked up one time. The CDR3 nucleotides are TGTGCCAGCAGTTATAGCGGGAGGGCTTACAATGAGCAGTTCTTC. Amino acids: CASSYSGRAYNEQFF. The V call is TRBV28, the J call TRBJ2-1, with TRBD2 matching over 11 bases. The CDR3 covers 15 residues. Germline-derived CDR1 and CDR2 are MDHEN and SYDVKM. V lost 4 bases to trimming and J lost 4 bases; unmatched junction nucleotides: 3.

This rearrangement joins TRBV5-4 to TRBJ2-7; D call uncertain. V was trimmed by 5 bases and J by 0 bases, leaving 9 bases between them. This CDR3 spans 13 amino acids. CDR1 SGHNT and CDR2 YYREEE come from the germline V gene (reference sequence). Here the CDR3 reads CASRIFSSYEQYF. For the CDR3, the DNA is TGTGCCAGCAGGATTTTTAGCTCCTACGAGCAGTACTTC.

This chain connects TRBV5-1 to TRBJ1-4, with TRBD1 identical over 7 bases. This CDR3 has 17 amino acids. J was trimmed by 4 bases and V by 4 bases; bases with no gene match: 13. The germline CDR1 and CDR2 sequences are SGHRS and YFSETQ. CDR3 sequence: CASSPQPSGTDNEKLFF. CDR3 in DNA: TGCGCCAGCAGCCCACAACCCTCCGGGACAGATAATGAAAAACTGTTTTTT.

Points on this clone: At one end the junction does not follow the germline gene, possibly because of a read error. This rearrangement joins TRBV4-1 to TRBJ2-1; 12 positions match TRBD2. Germline V gives CDR1 MGHRA, CDR2 YSYEKL. The CDR3 totals 17 residues. In DNA form, the CDR3 reads TGCGCCAGCAGTCAAGCTGTACTAGCGGGAGGAAACAATGAGCAGTTCTTC. Translating gives CASSQAVLAGGNNEQFF.

The genes are TRBV13 and TRBJ1-5; no definite D call. V was shortened by 0 bases and J by 7 bases, with 4 bases between the two germline ends. Germline-derived CDR1 and CDR2 are PRHDT and FYEKMQ (reference sequence). This CDR3 spans 12 amino acids. The CDR3 bases are TGTGCCAGCAGCTTAGGGGCACAGCCCCAGCATTTT. It codes for CASSLGAQPQHF.

V and J are TRBV27 and TRBJ2-5, with D perhaps TRBD1 (5 bases). Germline CDR1 reads MNHEY; CDR2 reads SMNVEV (reference sequence). This CDR3 region has 14 residues. V shed 10 bases and J shed 4 bases, with 19 bases lying between them. CDR3 sequence: CATPKGRIRETQYF. CDR3 bases: TGTGCCACTCCGAAGGGGCGAATCCGAGAGACCCAGTACTTC.